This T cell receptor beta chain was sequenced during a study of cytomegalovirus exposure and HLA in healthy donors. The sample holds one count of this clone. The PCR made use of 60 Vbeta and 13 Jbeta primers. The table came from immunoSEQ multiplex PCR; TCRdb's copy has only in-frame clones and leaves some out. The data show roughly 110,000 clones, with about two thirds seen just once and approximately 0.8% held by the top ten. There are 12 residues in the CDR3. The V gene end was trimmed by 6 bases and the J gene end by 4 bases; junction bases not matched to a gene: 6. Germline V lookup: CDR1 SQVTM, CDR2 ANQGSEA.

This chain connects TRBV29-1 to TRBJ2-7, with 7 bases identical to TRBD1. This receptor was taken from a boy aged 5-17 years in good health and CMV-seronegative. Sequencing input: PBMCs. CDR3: CSVTGAFYEQYF. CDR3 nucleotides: TGCAGCGTAACAGGGGCTTTTTACGAGCAGTACTTC.